The 4 T cell receptor beta chains below were found in one sample sequenced in a study of cytomegalovirus exposure and HLA in healthy donors (dated 2017 in TCRdb). Libraries were prepared through the immunoSEQ multiplex PCR assay. Imported from immuneACCESS, the table was reduced by TCRdb to in-frame sequences with V and J called. These copies leave out some clones; in studies compared against another copy, an unresolved V gene accounts for under half, and the cause of the remainder is not known. The sample table holds under 150,000 clones, of which roughly 90% were seen once. Approximately 3% of the sample rests with the top ten. Material for sequencing was PBMCs. The origin of the receptors is a man between 18 and 29 years old in good health and CMV-seronegative.

The gene calls are TRBV2 and TRBJ2-1; TRBD2 agrees at 14 bases. With V trimmed by 5 bases and J by 4 bases, 13 bases remained unmatched. CDR1 and CDR2 from the germline V gene are SNHLY and FYNNEI. This CDR3 is built from 19 residues. Here the CDR3 DNA reads TGTGCCAGCAGTTCACCCTTTGGGACTAGCGGGGGAGATTACAATGAGCAGTTCTTC. Translated, it gives CASSSPFGTSGGDYNEQFF.

The rearrangement joins TRBV27 to TRBJ1-3; TRBD1 might be the D (6 bases). Germline loops: CDR1 MNHEY, CDR2 SMNVEV (reference sequence). The CDR3 runs 15 residues. V gave up 8 bases and J gave up 2 bases, with 16 bases separating them. The CDR3 coding sequence is TGTGCCAGCTCCAGGGGTCCCTTGCCTGGAAACACCATATATTTT. Residues: CASSRGPLPGNTIYF.

The gene calls are TRBV7-2 and TRBJ2-3; D is possibly TRBD2 (6 bases). Deletions cut 1 base from V and 6 bases from J, with 17 bases between. Germline CDR1 SGHTA, CDR2 FQGNSA. The CDR3 has 16 residues. The CDR3 sequence: CASSLGGGTLSDTQYF. The CDR3 bases are TGTGCCAGCAGCTTAGGAGGCGGGACTCTATCCGATACGCAGTATTTT.

V is TRBV4-1 and J is TRBJ2-1; weak D call: TRBD2 (6 bases). CDR1 and CDR2 from the germline V gene are MGHRA and YSYEKL. This CDR3 is built from 13 residues. Trimming took 2 bases from V and 8 from J, leaving 10 bases between them. For the CDR3, the DNA is TGCGCCAGCAGCCAACGCTGGGGGGATGAGCAGTTCTTC. Translation: CASSQRWGDEQFF.